Following are 16 T cell receptor beta chains from one sample sequenced in a study of blood T cell repertoires in COVID-19. Assay: immunoSEQ multiplex PCR; the TCRdb copy retains only in-frame clones and omits some. The sample has a few hundred thousand clones, roughly 87% seen once; the top ten hold roughly 2%. The sequenced sample consisted of peripheral blood. These receptors all stem from a middle-aged man with active or convalescent COVID-19.

The rearrangement uses TRBV27 and TRBJ1-2; 9 bases fit TRBD1. The CDR3 contains 14 residues. Trimming cost V 2 bases and J 4 bases; bases outside gene matches: 2. The germline V gene encodes CDR1 MNHEY and CDR2 SMNVEV (reference sequence). The CDR3 sequence is CASSLEDRGYGYTF. The CDR3 DNA follows: TGTGCCAGCAGTTTAGAGGACAGGGGCTATGGCTACACCTTC.

The V call is TRBV5-4, the J call TRBJ2-5; weak D call: TRBD2 (7 bases). V was shortened by 5 bases and J by 5 bases, with 16 bases between the two germline ends. There are 14 residues in the CDR3. The germline V gene has CDR1 SGHNT and CDR2 YYREEE (reference sequence). The CDR3 region has the DNA TGTGCCAGCAGAAGGGGGGGCGCAGGGGAGACCCAGTACTTC. It codes for CASRRGGAGETQYF.

The chain employs TRBV6-1 and TRBJ1-1; D gene uncertain. Deletions cut 1 base from V and 6 bases from J, with 15 bases between. CDR1 is MNHNS and CDR2 is SASEGT in the germline V gene. The CDR3 is made up of 15 amino acids. CDR3 in amino acids: CASSEVPGSAPEAFF. CDR3 DNA sequence: TGTGCCAGCAGTGAAGTACCGGGATCGGCCCCTGAAGCTTTCTTT.

The CDR3 DNA reads as TGTGCCAGCAGTGTCGACAGGGACGTCTCTGGAAACACCATATATTTT. Translation: CASSVDRDVSGNTIYF. V usage is TRBV2 and J usage is TRBJ1-3, with TRBD1 matching over 7 bases. After removal of 4 bases from V and 0 bases from J, the junction contained 6 bases not matched to a gene. The CDR3 consists of 16 residues. Germline CDR1 and CDR2: SNHLY and FYNNEI.

The chain links TRBV11-2 to TRBJ2-7, with D maybe TRBD2 (6 bases). Germline V gene lookup returns CDR1 SGHAT and CDR2 FQNNGV. The CDR3 is 14 amino acids. The V and J ends lost 1 base and 2 bases respectively, with 9 bases between them. The DNA for the CDR3 is TGTGCCAGCAGCTTAGGGGGGGAGACCTACGAGCAGTACTTC. Residues: CASSLGGETYEQYF.

The V and J genes are TRBV7-2 and TRBJ2-7; D remains unclear. In germline, CDR1 is SGHTA, CDR2 FQGNSA. This CDR3 is built from 14 residues. Trimming took off 3 bases at V and 3 bases at J, with 12 bases between the two ends. CDR3 coding DNA: TGTGCCAGCAGCTTGGGCAGCTTGGGCTACGAGCAGTACTTC. Translation gives CASSLGSLGYEQYF.

Note on this clone: This sample includes further DNA sequences coding for the same CDR3. V is TRBV9 and J is TRBJ2-7; the match to TRBD1 covers 7 bases. Germline trimming cut 0 bases from V and 3 bases from J; bases unmatched to any gene: 3. The germline V gene encodes CDR1 SGDLS and CDR2 YYNGEE. This CDR3 comprises 14 residues. CDR3 nucleotides: TGTGCCAGCAGCGTAGGACAGGGCAACTACGAGCAGTACTTC. Protein: CASSVGQGNYEQYF.

Comment on this clone: This specimen includes other DNA sequences encoding the same CDR3. The chain links TRBV7-2 to TRBJ2-7; 13 bases fit TRBD2. Losses at the gene ends were 5 bases for V and 4 bases for J; bases not matched to a gene: 8. Germline CDR1 and CDR2: SGHTA and FQGNSA. This CDR3 region has 16 residues. In DNA form, the CDR3 reads TGTGCCAGCAGCGACGGACTAGCGGGAGTTGGGTACGAGCAGTACTTC. Translating it yields CASSDGLAGVGYEQYF.

The chain has TRBV2 and TRBJ2-7, with a weak D call TRBD2 (5 bases). The CDR3 totals 11 residues. V shed 5 bases and J shed 7 bases, with 9 bases lying between them. Germline assignment: CDR1 SNHLY and CDR2 FYNNEI. CDR3 protein: CASSYREEQYF. CDR3 nucleotide sequence: TGTGCCAGCAGTTACCGGGAAGAGCAGTACTTC.

J is TRBJ2-2 and V is TRBV2; 7 nucleotides match TRBD1. This CDR3 comprises 15 residues. Germline-derived CDR1 and CDR2 are SNHLY and FYNNEI. Trimming removed 8 bases from V and 0 bases from J; junction bases left unmatched: 6. The CDR3 loop is CASASQGANTGELFF. CDR3 sequence (DNA): TGTGCCAGCGCGTCTCAGGGGGCGAACACCGGGGAGCTGTTTTTT.

The chain employs TRBV6-2 or TRBV6-3 and TRBJ2-7, with 7 bases fitting TRBD2. CDR1 and CDR2 from the germline V gene are MNHEY and SVGEGT. The CDR3 has 16 residues. The ends lost 7 bases at V and 2 bases at J; junction bases unmatched: 14. CDR3 bases: TGTGCCAGCAACCCAGGCCCCGGGGGAGGGCCCTACGAGCAGTACTTC. Residues: CASNPGPGGGPYEQYF.

This clone was picked up one time. The chain is built from TRBV19 and TRBJ1-1, with 8 bases lining up with TRBD1. This CDR3 is built from 13 residues. V lost 3 bases, J lost 7 bases, and 4 bases stayed unmatched. Germline V gene sequence: CDR1 LNHDA, CDR2 SQIVND (reference sequence). CDR3 sequence: CASSMTGVNEAFF. CDR3 sequence (DNA): TGTGCCAGTAGTATGACAGGGGTAAATGAAGCTTTCTTT.

This chain links TRBV6-1 with TRBJ2-7, with 7 nucleotides matching TRBD2. The CDR3 covers 16 residues. Trimming took 3 bases from V and 4 from J; bases not matched to a gene: 12. From germline, CDR1 is MNHNS and CDR2 SASEGT. The CDR3 here is CASSEREPSPGYEQYF. The CDR3 coding sequence is TGTGCCAGCAGTGAGCGGGAGCCATCACCGGGATACGAGCAGTACTTC.

The V and J genes are TRBV5-4 and TRBJ2-5; D possibly corresponds to TRBD1 (5 bases). The CDR3 contains 15 residues. Trimming removed 5 bases from V and 5 bases from J, with 19 bases in between. The V gene's germline CDR1 is SGHNT and CDR2 YYREEE (reference sequence). In nucleotides, the CDR3 is TGTGCCAGCAGTTCAGGGCCGGGCATGGGGGAGACCCAGTACTTC. The encoded protein is CASSSGPGMGETQYF.

The chain joins TRBV29-1 to TRBJ2-1; D possibly corresponds to TRBD1 (6 bases). This CDR3 region has 14 residues. Germline V gives CDR1 SQVTM, CDR2 ANQGSEA. V lost 3 bases, J lost 6 bases, and 15 bases lay in between. The DNA of the CDR3 is TGCAGCGTTGACCCGGACAGTGCTATCAATGAGCAGTTCTTC. Protein: CSVDPDSAINEQFF.

This clone was observed once. V usage is TRBV7-9 and J usage is TRBJ1-4; D not resolved. Germline V lookup: CDR1 SEHNR, CDR2 FQNEAQ (reference sequence). The CDR3 loop spans 15 amino acids. V lost 0 bases and J 4 bases, leaving 9 bases between the germline ends. DNA for the CDR3: TGTGCCAGCAGCTTAGCTTCCCTGAGTAATGAAAAACTGTTTTTT. Its protein product is CASSLASLSNEKLFF.